Presented here are 28 T cell receptor beta chains from one specimen sequenced in a study of T cell responses to AZD1222 COVID-19 vaccine. Generated by immunoSEQ multiplex PCR, the TCRdb table keeps only in-frame clones and is missing some. The table lists around 170,000 clones, approximately 91% of them singletons. The material was peripheral blood, obtained on day 0 of AZD1222 vaccination. The receptors derive from an adult in good health.

This rearrangement joins TRBV24-1 to TRBJ2-3, with TRBD2 as a possible D gene (5 bases). The ends were cut back, 6 bases at V and 1 base at J, with 13 bases in the middle. CDR1 and CDR2 from the germline V gene are KGHDR and SFDVKD. The CDR3 is made up of 15 amino acids. The CDR3 spells CATSSTRGGTDTQYF. The CDR3 DNA is TGTGCCACCAGTTCCACTAGAGGTGGCACAGATACGCAGTATTTT.

V gene TRBV19 combines with J gene TRBJ2-3, with 7 nucleotides matching TRBD1. Per the germline V gene, CDR1 is LNHDA and CDR2 is SQIVND (reference sequence). Trimming cost V 8 bases and J 3 bases; bases outside gene matches: 5. The CDR3 sequence is 13 residues long. The CDR3 region is CASCQGVTDTQYF. In nucleotides, the CDR3 is TGTGCCAGTTGCCAGGGGGTTACAGATACGCAGTATTTT.

This chain uses TRBV6-5 with TRBJ2-7, with D unresolved. CDR3 size: 13 residues. CDR1 is MNHEY, CDR2 SVGAGI, per germline. Deletions cut 7 bases from V and 4 bases from J, with 14 bases between. The CDR3 bases are TGTGCCAGCAACGCCGGCAGCTCTTACGAGCAGTACTTC. Amino acid sequence: CASNAGSSYEQYF.

The gene calls are TRBV15 and TRBJ2-6, with D possibly matching TRBD1 (5 bases). Trimming took 0 bases from V and 2 from J, leaving 11 bases between them. CDR1 is LNHNV, CDR2 YYDKDF, per germline (reference sequence). The CDR3 spans 17 residues. The CDR3 reads CATSREARQTGANVLTF. The CDR3 bases are TGTGCCACCAGCAGAGAGGCCCGACAGACTGGGGCCAACGTCCTGACTTTC.

The chain links TRBV5-1 to TRBJ2-1, with D hard to call. Trimming stripped 4 bases from V and 2 bases from J, with 10 bases between. The CDR3 has 14 amino acids. The germline V gene encodes CDR1 SGHRS and CDR2 YFSETQ. This CDR3 is CASSPEAPYNEQFF. CDR3 DNA sequence: TGCGCCAGCAGCCCCGAAGCCCCCTACAATGAGCAGTTCTTC.

This chain connects TRBV12-3 or TRBV12-4 to TRBJ1-1; D call uncertain. Trimming stripped 3 bases from V and 8 bases from J, with 13 bases between. The CDR3 spans 13 residues. CDR3 sequence reads: CASSFGRLREAFF. The CDR3 DNA is TGTGCCAGCAGTTTCGGCCGGCTCCGGGAAGCTTTCTTT.

The rearrangement links TRBV27 to TRBJ2-2; D might be TRBD1 (5 bases). V was trimmed by 5 bases and J by 4 bases, leaving 11 bases between them. Looked up from germline, CDR1 is MNHEY and CDR2 is SMNVEV (reference sequence). The CDR3 consists of 14 residues. The CDR3 here is CASSTTQGTGELFF. As DNA, the CDR3 is TGTGCCAGCAGTACAACTCAGGGCACCGGGGAGCTGTTTTTT.

The chain links TRBV5-8 to TRBJ1-5, with D possibly matching TRBD1 (5 bases). The germline gives CDR1 SGHTS, CDR2 YDEGEE. The CDR3 consists of 15 residues. The V gene lost 0 bases and the J gene lost 0 bases, with 7 bases spanning the gap. The CDR3 protein is CASSLGGNSNQPQHF. In DNA, the CDR3 is TGTGCCAGCAGCTTGGGGGGGAATAGCAATCAGCCCCAGCATTTT. Variable domain in full (rest from reference TRBV5-8 and TRBJ1-5): EAGVTQSPTHLIKTRGQQATLRCSPISGHTSVYWYQQALGLGLQFLLWYDEGEERNRGNFPPRFSGRQFPNYSSELNVNALELEDSALYLCASSLGGNSNQPQHFGDGTRLSIL.

The chain links TRBV7-3 to TRBJ1-1; D possibly corresponds to TRBD1 (5 bases). Germline CDR1 reads SGHTA; CDR2 reads FQGTGA. The V end was cut by 5 bases, the J end by 2 bases, with 12 bases between. This CDR3 comprises 14 residues. The CDR3 spells CASSRGRGNTEAFF. The CDR3 coding sequence is TGTGCCAGCAGCCGCGGGAGGGGTAACACTGAAGCTTTCTTT. Together with reference TRBV7-3 and TRBJ1-1, the CDR3 gives the full variable domain: GAGVSQTPSNKVTEKGKYVELRCDPISGHTALYWYRQSLGQGPEFLIYFQGTGAADDSGLPNDRFFAVRPEGSVSTLKIQRTERGDSAVYLCASSRGRGNTEAFFGQGTRLTVV.

The chain recombines TRBV14 with TRBJ1-2; possible D gene TRBD1, 5 bases. The CDR3 length is 14 residues. Between the trimmed V and J ends, which lost 5 bases and 0 bases, there was a span of 10 bases. Germline V lookup: CDR1 SGHDN, CDR2 FVKESK. For the CDR3, the DNA is TGTGCCAGCAGCTTGGGGACCCCTAACTATGGCTACACCTTC. Protein: CASSLGTPNYGYTF.

The genes are TRBV15 and TRBJ1-5; a weak D match, TRBD1 (5 bases). From germline, CDR1 is LNHNV and CDR2 YYDKDF (reference sequence). The length of the CDR3 is 13 residues. Deletions cut 5 bases from V and 3 bases from J, with 8 bases between. The chain's CDR3 is CATSDSTNQPQHF. CDR3 coding DNA: TGTGCCACCAGCGACAGCACCAATCAGCCCCAGCATTTT.

The chain links TRBV28 to TRBJ1-1; D is ambiguous. The CDR3 extends over 13 amino acids. Germline loops: CDR1 MDHEN, CDR2 SYDVKM. V shed 4 bases and J shed 1 base, with 7 bases lying between them. The CDR3 here is CASSSSSNTEAFF. DNA of the CDR3: TGTGCCAGCAGTTCCTCGTCGAACACTGAAGCTTTCTTT. The entire variable domain, with the rest obtained from reference TRBV28 and TRBJ1-1, is as follows: DVKVTQSSRYLVKRTGEKVFLECVQDMDHENMFWYRQDPGLGLRLIYFSYDVKMKEKGDIPEGYSVSREKKERFSLILESASTNQTSMYLCASSSSSNTEAFFGQGTRLTVV.

The gene calls are TRBV9 and TRBJ2-7; D is perhaps TRBD1 (6 bases). The germline V gene encodes CDR1 SGDLS and CDR2 YYNGEE. This CDR3 region has 14 residues. Trimming took 3 bases from V and 2 from J, leaving 12 bases between them. DNA of the CDR3: TGTGCCAGCAGCGGAACAGGGACCACCTACGAGCAGTACTTC. Translated, it gives CASSGTGTTYEQYF.

In this sample, this clone turned up a few times. The J gene is TRBJ2-1, the V gene TRBV3-1 (or the pseudogene TRBV3-2); D is uncertain. Per the germline V gene, CDR1 is LGHDT and CDR2 is YNNKEL (reference sequence). The ends were cut back, 1 base at V and 6 bases at J, with 10 bases in the middle. CDR3 length: 14 amino acids. The chain's CDR3 is CASSQAGNRNEQFF. CDR3 in DNA: TGTGCCAGCAGCCAAGCCGGTAATCGCAATGAGCAGTTCTTC.

The chain combines TRBV29-1 with TRBJ1-2; D might be TRBD1 (5 bases). The ends were cut back, 7 bases at V and 4 bases at J, with 19 bases in the middle. CDR1 is SQVTM and CDR2 is ANQGSEA in the germline V gene. CDR3 length: 14 amino acids. The CDR3 loop reads CSAQTGAGSYGYTF. The CDR3 DNA reads TGCAGCGCCCAAACTGGGGCAGGTAGCTATGGCTACACCTTC.

The chain links TRBV27 to TRBJ2-7; 12 nucleotides align to TRBD2. The CDR3 sequence is 17 residues long. Looked up from germline, CDR1 is MNHEY and CDR2 is SMNVEV (reference sequence). V was pared by 4 bases and J by 2 bases, with 9 bases of the junction left unmatched. CDR3 bases: TGTGCCAGCAGTTCGATCTGGACTAGCGGGATGCCCTACGAGCAGTACTTC. Its translation: CASSSIWTSGMPYEQYF.

This chain joins TRBV18 and TRBJ1-1; a weak D match, TRBD1 (6 bases). The V gene lost 2 bases and the J gene lost 3 bases, with 19 bases spanning the gap. This CDR3 is 17 amino acids long. The V gene's germline CDR1 is KGHSH and CDR2 LQKENI. The chain's CDR3 is CASSPSGGPKAHTEAFF. The CDR3 DNA reads TGTGCCAGCTCACCATCCGGGGGCCCCAAGGCTCACACTGAAGCTTTCTTT.

The chain uses TRBV5-1 and TRBJ1-4; D call uncertain. Trimming took off 0 bases at V and 7 bases at J, with 10 bases between the two ends. There are 14 residues in the CDR3. Per germline, CDR1 SGHRS and CDR2 YFSETQ. For the CDR3, the DNA is TGCGCCAGCAGCTTGGGTGCGGCCTCTGAAAAACTGTTTTTT. Residues: CASSLGAASEKLFF.

V and J are TRBV2 and TRBJ1-5; D is perhaps TRBD1 (5 bases). The CDR3 is made up of 18 amino acids. Trimming shortened V by 6 bases and J by 5 bases, and 26 bases separated the two germline ends. Germline CDR1 and CDR2: SNHLY and FYNNEI. CDR3 coding DNA: TGTGCCAGCAGACCAAAGGGCAGGGAAAAATTTGGTTATCAGCCCCAGCATTTT. As protein: CASRPKGREKFGYQPQHF.

The chain combines TRBV7-9 with TRBJ2-1; D might be TRBD2 (6 bases). V was cut by 1 base and J by 6 bases, with 7 bases left in between. The CDR3 is made up of 13 amino acids. Germline CDR1 reads SEHNR; CDR2 reads FQNEAQ (reference sequence). DNA for the CDR3: TGTGCCAGCAGCTTAGTGGGGGGCAATGAGCAGTTCTTC. Amino acids: CASSLVGGNEQFF.

The chain uses TRBV11-2 and TRBJ2-5; 9 nucleotides line up with TRBD1. The germline gives CDR1 SGHAT, CDR2 FQNNGV. J gave up 5 bases and V 3 bases, and 4 bases lay outside the gene matches. There are 14 residues in the CDR3. The CDR3 spells CASSFGQGLETQYF. In nucleotides, the CDR3 is TGTGCCAGCAGCTTTGGACAGGGGTTGGAGACCCAGTACTTC. Complete variable domain (other parts from reference TRBV11-2 and TRBJ2-5): EAGVAQSPRYKIIEKRQSVAFWCNPISGHATLYWYQQILGQGPKLLIQFQNNGVVDDSQLPKDRFSAERLKGVDSTLKIQPAKLEDSAVYLCASSFGQGLETQYFGPGTRLLVL.

This clone was picked up many times. CDR3 DNA sequence: TGTGCCAGCAGCCGCGGGACTAGTGACACCGGGGAGCTGTTTTTT. Translation: CASSRGTSDTGELFF. V and J are TRBV3-1 (or the pseudogene TRBV3-2) and TRBJ2-2; 8 bases agree with TRBD2. This CDR3 spans 15 amino acids. J gave up 3 bases and V 4 bases, and 4 bases lay outside the gene matches. Germline V gene lookup returns CDR1 LGHDT and CDR2 YNNKEL (reference sequence).

V and J are TRBV7-9 and TRBJ1-4; tentatively, D is TRBD1 (5 bases). The CDR3 loop spans 14 amino acids. V gave up 2 bases and J gave up 4 bases, with 8 bases separating them. Looked up from germline, CDR1 is SEHNR and CDR2 is FQNEAQ (reference sequence). Written as DNA, the CDR3 is TGTGCCAGCAGCTTACGGGACCTTAATGAAAAACTGTTTTTT. It encodes CASSLRDLNEKLFF.

J is TRBJ1-5 and V is TRBV18; 11 bases agree with TRBD1. V gave up 4 bases and J gave up 3 bases; unmatched junction bases: 5. The CDR3 loop spans 16 amino acids. Germline V lookup: CDR1 KGHSH, CDR2 LQKENI. This CDR3 is CASSQGTGGLNQPQHF. CDR3 coding DNA: TGTGCCAGCTCACAAGGGACAGGGGGGCTCAATCAGCCCCAGCATTTT.

This clone was found once. V and J are TRBV10-1 and TRBJ2-7, with 8 bases matching TRBD2. V was pared by 3 bases and J by 5 bases, with 6 bases of the junction left unmatched. Germline V gives CDR1 WNHNN, CDR2 SYGVQD (reference sequence). The CDR3 runs to 14 residues. CDR3 residues: CASSEPGTSDEQYF. The CDR3 nucleotides are TGCGCCAGCAGTGAACCCGGGACTAGTGACGAGCAGTACTTC.

The V call is TRBV19, the J call TRBJ2-1; D unclear. Trimming pared 5 bases from V and 0 bases from J, leaving 8 bases between. The CDR3 extends over 14 amino acids. CDR1 is LNHDA and CDR2 is SQIVND in the germline V gene (reference sequence). The CDR3 protein is CASSPRLSYNEQFF. The CDR3 region has the DNA TGTGCCAGTAGTCCTCGACTCTCCTACAATGAGCAGTTCTTC. Based on the CDR3 plus reference TRBV19 and TRBJ2-1, the full variable domain is DGGITQSPKYLFRKEGQNVTLSCEQNLNHDAMYWYRQDPGQGLRLIYYSQIVNDFQKGDIAEGYSVSREKKESFPLTVTSAQKNPTAFYLCASSPRLSYNEQFFGPGTRLTVL.

V and J are TRBV10-3 and TRBJ1-6; D possibly corresponds to TRBD1 (6 bases). CDR3 length equals 13 residues. Per the germline V gene, CDR1 is ENHRY and CDR2 is SYGVKD. The ends were cut back, 7 bases at V and 6 bases at J, with 10 bases in the middle. CDR3 bases: TGTGCCATCAATTCGGACAGTAATTCACCCCTCCACTTT. Residues: CAINSDSNSPLHF.

This chain links TRBV3-1 (or the pseudogene TRBV3-2) with TRBJ2-3, with a weak D call TRBD2 (6 bases). CDR3 length: 17 amino acids. The V gene lost 5 bases and the J gene lost 4 bases, with 22 bases spanning the gap. Germline CDR1 and CDR2: LGHDT and YNNKEL (reference sequence). CDR3 sequence (DNA): TGTGCCAGCAGCGGGGGTTTGGGCGGGGCCCAAGCAGATACGCAGTATTTT. Protein sequence: CASSGGLGGAQADTQYF.